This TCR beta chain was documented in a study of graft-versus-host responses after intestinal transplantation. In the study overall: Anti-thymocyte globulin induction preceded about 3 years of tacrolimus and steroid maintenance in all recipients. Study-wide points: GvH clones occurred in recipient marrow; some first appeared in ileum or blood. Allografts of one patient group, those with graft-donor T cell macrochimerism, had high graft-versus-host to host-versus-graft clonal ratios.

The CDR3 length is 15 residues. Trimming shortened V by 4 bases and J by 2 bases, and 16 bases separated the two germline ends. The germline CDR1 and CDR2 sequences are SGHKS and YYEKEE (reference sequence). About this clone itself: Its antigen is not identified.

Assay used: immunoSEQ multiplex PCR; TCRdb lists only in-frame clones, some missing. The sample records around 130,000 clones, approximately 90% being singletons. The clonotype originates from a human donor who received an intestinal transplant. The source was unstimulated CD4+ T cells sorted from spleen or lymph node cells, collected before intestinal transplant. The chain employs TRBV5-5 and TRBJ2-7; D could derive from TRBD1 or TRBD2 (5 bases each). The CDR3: CASSEGSDLAYEQYF. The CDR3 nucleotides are TGTGCCAGCAGCGAGGGGTCCGACCTTGCCTACGAGCAGTACTTC.